These 2 T cell receptor beta chains originate from one sample sequenced in a study of cytomegalovirus exposure and HLA in healthy donors. This PCR relied on a set of 60 Vbeta primers and 13 Jbeta primers. Profiling relied on immunoSEQ multiplex PCR, and the TCRdb table lists in-frame clones only, not all of them. This sample has some 190,000 clones, with approximately 81% found just once. Input material: PBMCs. Receptor source: a boy aged 2 to 10 in good health and CMV-seronegative.

The rearrangement uses TRBV5-4 and TRBJ1-1; D gene uncertain. Trimming shortened V by 1 base and J by 2 bases, and 12 bases separated the two germline ends. This CDR3 is built from 15 residues. Germline-derived CDR1 and CDR2 are SGHNT and YYREEE (reference sequence). The CDR3 sequence: CASSLSGTFNTEAFF. CDR3 DNA: TGTGCCAGCAGCTTGTCAGGCACCTTTAACACTGAAGCTTTCTTT.

The V call is TRBV2, the J call TRBJ1-1, with a tentative D call TRBD1 (5 bases). The germline V and J ends were trimmed by 6 bases and 5 bases, with 13 bases remaining between them. This CDR3 is 13 amino acids long. CDR1 is SNHLY, CDR2 FYNNEI, per germline. The CDR3 is CASRPQGSTEAFF. Written as DNA, the CDR3 is TGTGCCAGCAGACCTCAGGGTAGTACTGAAGCTTTCTTT.